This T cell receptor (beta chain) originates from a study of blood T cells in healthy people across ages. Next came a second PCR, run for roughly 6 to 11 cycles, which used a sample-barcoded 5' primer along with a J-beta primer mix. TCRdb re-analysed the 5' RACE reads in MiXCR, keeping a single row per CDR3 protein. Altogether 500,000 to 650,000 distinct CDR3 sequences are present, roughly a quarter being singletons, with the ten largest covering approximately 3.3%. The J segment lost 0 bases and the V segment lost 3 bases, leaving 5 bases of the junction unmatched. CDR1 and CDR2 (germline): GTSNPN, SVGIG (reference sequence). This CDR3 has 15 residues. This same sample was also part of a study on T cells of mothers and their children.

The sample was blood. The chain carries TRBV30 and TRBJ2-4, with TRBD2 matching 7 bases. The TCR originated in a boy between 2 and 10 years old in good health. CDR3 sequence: CAWSGDYGAKNIQYF. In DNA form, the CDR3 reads TGTGCCTGGAGCGGGGACTATGGAGCCAAAAACATTCAGTACTTC.